A single sample gave rise to the 32 T cell receptor beta chains below, sequenced in a study of blood T cell repertoires in COVID-19. Profiled with immunoSEQ multiplex PCR; TCRdb holds only in-frame clones, not every one. The sample holds around 150,000 clones, about 80% seen once. Sequencing was carried out using PBMCs or T cells enriched from blood (not recorded which). The receptors were sampled from a woman aged 60-75 years who had recovered from COVID-19.

The CDR3 nucleotides read TGTGCCATCAGTGAGTCGCCACCGGGACTAGCGGGGGGAGATACGCAGTATTTT. This translates into CAISESPPGLAGGDTQYF. The chain uses TRBV10-3 and TRBJ2-3, with 15 positions matching TRBD2. Germline trimming cut 0 bases from V and 5 bases from J; bases unmatched to any gene: 6. The CDR3 is 18 residues long. Germline values: CDR1 ENHRY, CDR2 SYGVKD.

This clone was counted once. V usage is TRBV27 and J usage is TRBJ1-5; 10 bases are a match to TRBD1. Germline V lookup: CDR1 MNHEY, CDR2 SMNVEV (reference sequence). The CDR3 runs 15 residues. Trimming removed 5 bases from V and 2 bases from J; junction bases left unmatched: 3. The CDR3: CASSPGTGGNQPQHF. The CDR3 bases are TGTGCCAGCAGTCCCGGGACAGGGGGCAATCAGCCCCAGCATTTT.

The chain combines TRBV5-1 with TRBJ2-1; 11 nucleotides agree with TRBD2. Losses at the gene ends were 4 bases for V and 0 bases for J; bases not matched to a gene: 9. The CDR3 covers 18 residues. The germline V gene has CDR1 SGHRS and CDR2 YFSETQ. CDR3 loop: CASSALLAGGSSYNEQFF. Here the CDR3 DNA reads TGCGCCAGCAGCGCCCTCTTAGCGGGGGGGAGCTCCTACAATGAGCAGTTCTTC.

The chain employs TRBV7-2 and TRBJ2-7; perhaps TRBD1 as D (5 bases). The CDR3 runs to 13 residues. The germline V gene has CDR1 SGHTA and CDR2 FQGNSA. Trimming took 3 bases from V and 7 from J, leaving 13 bases between them. The CDR3 here is CASSFYLDKEQYF. CDR3 DNA sequence: TGTGCCAGCAGCTTCTACCTGGACAAGGAGCAGTACTTC.

The sample holds a few counts of this clone. This chain uses TRBV2 with TRBJ1-2; D is possibly TRBD1 (6 bases). The CDR3 runs 13 residues. V lost 6 bases and J lost 4, with 12 bases in between. Per germline, CDR1 SNHLY and CDR2 FYNNEI. This CDR3 is CASSYRAGYGYTF. The CDR3 DNA sequence: TGTGCCAGCAGCTACAGGGCGGGCTATGGCTACACCTTC.

The chain couples TRBV3-1 (or the pseudogene TRBV3-2) to TRBJ2-7, with D perhaps matching TRBD2 (5 bases). This CDR3 spans 12 amino acids. Germline loops: CDR1 LGHDT, CDR2 YNNKEL (reference sequence). V was pared by 4 bases and J by 4 bases, with 8 bases between. The CDR3 here is CASSRAGYEQYF. CDR3 nucleotides: TGTGCCAGCAGCCGGGCGGGTTACGAGCAGTACTTC.

This clone showed up just once. The rearrangement joins TRBV29-1 to TRBJ1-6; 10 positions agree with TRBD1. The CDR3 consists of 22 residues. The J segment lost 6 bases and the V segment lost 7 bases, leaving 30 bases of the junction unmatched. Germline lookup yields CDR1 SQVTM and CDR2 ANQGSEA. The CDR3, as DNA: TGCAGCGCCCTAGGGGGGTTCTATGGGACAGGGGTCCCCGAGTCCGGTAATTCACCCCTCCACTTT. Its protein is CSALGGFYGTGVPESGNSPLHF.

This sequence joins TRBV5-1 and TRBJ2-1; 8 nucleotides match TRBD2. The V segment lost 5 bases and the J segment 8 bases; nucleotides outside the gene matches: 18. The CDR3 runs to 17 residues. CDR1 and CDR2 from the germline V gene are SGHRS and YFSETQ. Here the CDR3 reads CASRPRDRGLARDEQFF. CDR3 nucleotides: TGCGCCAGCAGGCCACGGGACCGAGGACTAGCTAGGGATGAGCAGTTCTTC.

This clone was counted between two and nine times. J is TRBJ2-1 and V is TRBV5-4, with 11 positions matching TRBD2. This CDR3 region has 15 residues. V dropped 2 bases and J dropped 2; count of bases not matched to a gene: 0. Germline CDR1 and CDR2: SGHNT and YYREEE (reference sequence). Written as DNA, the CDR3 is TGTGCCAGCAGCTTTAGCGGGGGGGCCTACAATGAGCAGTTCTTC. It yields the protein CASSFSGGAYNEQFF. Full variable domain (rest looked up from reference TRBV5-4 and TRBJ2-1): ETGVTQSPTHLIKTRGQQVTLRCSSQSGHNTVSWYQQALGQGPQFIFQYYREEENGRGNFPPRFSGLQFPNYSSELNVNALELDDSALYLCASSFSGGAYNEQFFGPGTRLTVL.

This chain links TRBV4-1 with TRBJ1-2, with D uncertain. The germline gives CDR1 MGHRA, CDR2 YSYEKL. Trimming shortened V by 9 bases and J by 8 bases, and 22 bases separated the two germline ends. The CDR3 contains 14 residues. As DNA, the CDR3 is TGCGCCAGTGGGGAGATTGCAGCCCTGGTAGGCTACACCTTC. The encoded protein is CASGEIAALVGYTF.

The genes are TRBV25-1 and TRBJ2-7; TRBD1 matches 8 bases. Germline-derived CDR1 and CDR2 are MGHDK and SYGVNS. CDR3 length: 15 amino acids. The V gene end was trimmed by 5 bases and the J gene end by 5 bases; junction bases not matched to a gene: 11. CDR3 residues: CASSPPDRAGHEQYF. The CDR3, as DNA: TGTGCCAGCAGTCCTCCGGACAGGGCCGGCCACGAGCAGTACTTC.

The V gene is TRBV19, the J gene TRBJ2-2; unclear D gene. Germline V gene sequence: CDR1 LNHDA, CDR2 SQIVND (reference sequence). V lost 2 bases to trimming and J lost 5 bases, with 12 bases between them. This CDR3 contains 15 residues. CDR3 nucleotides: TGTGCCAGTAGTATATCTGGGTTCGGGACCGGGGAGCTGTTTTTT. This gives the protein CASSISGFGTGELFF.

The chain links TRBV10-3 to TRBJ2-7; 10 bases line up with TRBD1. J was trimmed by 2 bases and V by 10 bases; bases with no gene match: 5. The CDR3 covers 13 residues. Germline values: CDR1 ENHRY, CDR2 SYGVKD. For the CDR3, the DNA is TGTGCCACTGCCGGGACAGGGGCCTACGAGCAGTACTTC. Translated: CATAGTGAYEQYF.

Only one count was recorded for this clone. The V call is TRBV24-1, the J call TRBJ1-1, with 12 bases aligning to TRBD1. The CDR3 extends over 16 amino acids. With 3 bases clipped from V and 4 bases from J, the junction kept 5 bases outside the gene matches. The germline CDR1 and CDR2 sequences are KGHDR and SFDVKD. CDR3 region: CATSDVGQGAPTEAFF. The CDR3 DNA follows: TGTGCCACCAGTGATGTGGGACAGGGGGCGCCCACTGAAGCTTTCTTT.

This clone was picked up one time. The chain uses TRBV27 and TRBJ1-1, with TRBD1 identical over 8 bases. The CDR3 is 18 amino acids. Looked up from germline, CDR1 is MNHEY and CDR2 is SMNVEV (reference sequence). V trimming: 3 bases; J trimming: 4 bases; junction bases outside the gene matches: 16. The CDR3: CASSLVRVQGEVSTEAFF. The CDR3 nucleotides are TGTGCCAGCAGTTTGGTCCGCGTACAGGGGGAAGTGAGCACTGAAGCTTTCTTT.

This sequence joins TRBV15 and TRBJ1-3, with no clear D. From germline, CDR1 is LNHNV and CDR2 YYDKDF (reference sequence). The ends were cut back, 0 bases at V and 2 bases at J, with 11 bases in the middle. The CDR3 extends over 16 amino acids. The CDR3 region has the DNA TGTGCCACCAGCAGAGACGGTTGGGGAGCTGGAAACACCATATATTTT. This codes for CATSRDGWGAGNTIYF.

This rearrangement joins TRBV2 to TRBJ2-5, with D perhaps matching TRBD1 (5 bases). Trimming took off 3 bases at V and 3 bases at J, with 11 bases between the two ends. The length of the CDR3 is 14 residues. CDR1 and CDR2 from the germline V gene are SNHLY and FYNNEI. Here the CDR3 DNA reads TGTGCCAGCAGTGATGGACACGGTAAAGAGACCCAGTACTTC. It is translated as CASSDGHGKETQYF. The full variable domain, rest sourced from reference TRBV2 and TRBJ2-5, is EPEVTQTPSHQVTQMGQEVILRCVPISNHLYFYWYRQILGQKVEFLVSFYNNEISEKSEIFDDQFSVERPDGSNFTLKIRSTKLEDSAMYFCASSDGHGKETQYFGPGTRLLVL.

The chain is built from TRBV5-1 and TRBJ2-5, with TRBD2 matching 12 bases. In germline, CDR1 is SGHRS, CDR2 YFSETQ. The V segment lost 0 bases and the J segment 6 bases; nucleotides outside the gene matches: 3. The CDR3 totals 15 residues. CDR3 DNA: TGCGCCAGCAGCTTGGCTAGCGGGGGGGAAAAGACCCAGTACTTC. It translates to CASSLASGGEKTQYF.

A single count supports this clone. The gene calls are TRBV3-1 (or the pseudogene TRBV3-2) and TRBJ1-1; TRBD1 matches 8 bases. Germline CDR1 reads LGHDT; CDR2 reads YNNKEL (reference sequence). V gave up 3 bases and J gave up 1 base; unmatched junction bases: 7. The length of the CDR3 is 16 residues. The CDR3 here is CASSHRPDRGNTEAFF. CDR3 in DNA: TGTGCCAGCAGCCACCGTCCAGACAGGGGGAACACTGAAGCTTTCTTT.

This chain links TRBV3-1 (or the pseudogene TRBV3-2) with TRBJ1-2; D is unresolved. The CDR3 totals 15 residues. Between the trimmed V and J ends, which lost 1 base and 5 bases, there was a span of 14 bases. CDR1 is LGHDT and CDR2 is YNNKEL in the germline V gene (reference sequence). The CDR3 loop reads CASSQGATAPYGYTF. CDR3 bases: TGTGCCAGCAGCCAAGGGGCTACCGCCCCGTATGGCTACACCTTC.

Here the CDR3 DNA reads TGTGCCAGCAGCTTGGCCGGGGGAGAGGAGACAGATACGCAGTATTTT. Its translation: CASSLAGGEETDTQYF. The V and J genes are TRBV5-4 and TRBJ2-3, with TRBD2 as a possible D gene (6 bases). From germline, CDR1 is SGHNT and CDR2 YYREEE (reference sequence). Trimming pared 0 bases from V and 3 bases from J, leaving 14 bases between. The CDR3 covers 16 residues.

This rearrangement joins TRBV5-1 to TRBJ1-1, with D uncertain. The length of the CDR3 is 11 residues. Germline CDR1 is SGHRS and CDR2 is YFSETQ. The V gene lost 4 bases and the J gene lost 5 bases, with 6 bases spanning the gap. The CDR3 DNA reads TGCGCCAGCAGCCGGGGTACTGAAGCTTTCTTT. This encodes CASSRGTEAFF.

The chain joins TRBV29-1 to TRBJ2-2; 8 nucleotides line up with TRBD1. This CDR3 comprises 15 residues. Germline loops: CDR1 SQVTM, CDR2 ANQGSEA. Trimming at V came to 3 bases and at J to 2 bases, leaving 5 bases not matched to a gene. The DNA of the CDR3 is TGCAGCGTTGAGCTGACAGGGGTTAACACCGGGGAGCTGTTTTTT. Residues: CSVELTGVNTGELFF.

J is TRBJ2-5 and V is TRBV5-8; 7 positions match TRBD2. The CDR3 extends over 14 amino acids. Germline V gives CDR1 SGHTS, CDR2 YDEGEE. J lost 2 bases, V lost 3 bases, and 4 bases had no gene match. The CDR3 loop reads CASSWGTKQETQYF. The CDR3 DNA reads TGTGCCAGCAGCTGGGGGACTAAACAAGAGACCCAGTACTTC.

This rearrangement joins TRBV4-2 to TRBJ2-1; 8 nucleotides line up with TRBD2. Trimming took 4 bases from V and 6 from J; bases not matched to a gene: 11. The CDR3 length is 16 residues. Per the germline V gene, CDR1 is LGHNA and CDR2 is YNFKEQ. CDR3 amino acids: CASSPLTAGGSNEQFF. Written as DNA, the CDR3 is TGTGCCAGCAGCCCCCTCACGGCGGGGGGATCCAATGAGCAGTTCTTC.

Only a few counts were recorded for this clone. The rearrangement joins TRBV5-1 to TRBJ2-5, with 14 bases identical to TRBD2. In germline, CDR1 is SGHRS, CDR2 YFSETQ. The CDR3 covers 15 residues. J gave up 5 bases and V 4 bases, and 4 bases lay outside the gene matches. The chain's CDR3 is CASSGLAGGPETQYF. CDR3 in DNA: TGCGCCAGCAGCGGACTAGCGGGGGGCCCTGAGACCCAGTACTTC.

The rearrangement joins TRBV6-1 to TRBJ1-4; D may be TRBD1 (5 bases). The CDR3 length is 15 residues. Trimming removed 1 base from V and 8 bases from J, with 14 bases in between. Per the germline V gene, CDR1 is MNHNS and CDR2 is SASEGT. The CDR3 protein is CASSEVFDSYEKLFF. For the CDR3, the DNA is TGTGCCAGCAGTGAAGTCTTCGACAGCTACGAAAAACTGTTTTTT.

The V call is TRBV3-1 (or the pseudogene TRBV3-2), the J call TRBJ1-1; weak D call: TRBD1 (5 bases). The CDR3 totals 14 residues. Germline CDR1 reads LGHDT; CDR2 reads YNNKEL (reference sequence). With 3 bases removed from V and 1 base from J, the gap between germline ends came to 9 bases. The CDR3 sequence is CASSHLTENTEAFF. Written as DNA, the CDR3 is TGTGCCAGCAGCCACCTGACAGAGAACACTGAAGCTTTCTTT.

This clone was recorded once. The chain carries TRBV19 and TRBJ2-7; D might be TRBD1 (5 bases). V was pared by 1 base and J by 5 bases, with 15 bases between. Germline-derived CDR1 and CDR2 are LNHDA and SQIVND (reference sequence). The CDR3 spans 15 residues. The CDR3 DNA sequence: TGTGCCAGTAGTATAGCGCGGTCGGGCAGGGACGAGCAGTACTTC. Its translation: CASSIARSGRDEQYF.

As DNA, the CDR3 is TGCGCCAGCAGCTCCGGAGAGGGGGTCGACCACAATGAGCAGTTCTTC. Residues: CASSSGEGVDHNEQFF. V gene TRBV5-1 combines with J gene TRBJ2-1; TRBD1 might be the D (6 bases). Trimming pared 3 bases from V and 5 bases from J, leaving 18 bases between. Germline CDR1 reads SGHRS; CDR2 reads YFSETQ. The CDR3 sequence is 16 residues long.

V and J are TRBV11-2 and TRBJ1-5, with D unresolved. Looked up from germline, CDR1 is SGHAT and CDR2 is FQNNGV. The germline V and J ends were trimmed by 1 base and 2 bases, with 9 bases remaining between them. CDR3 length equals 15 residues. CDR3 nucleotides: TGTGCCAGCAGCTTAGGGCCCAGCGGCAATCAGCCCCAGCATTTT. It specifies CASSLGPSGNQPQHF.

J is TRBJ1-5 and V is TRBV19; a possible D gene is TRBD1 (6 bases). Looked up from germline, CDR1 is LNHDA and CDR2 is SQIVND (reference sequence). The CDR3 spans 15 residues. V gave up 5 bases and J gave up 0 bases, with 11 bases separating them. CDR3 sequence: CASSYTGYSNQPQHF. The CDR3 DNA is TGTGCCAGTAGTTACACAGGGTATAGCAATCAGCCCCAGCATTTT.